What follows are 32 T cell receptor beta chains derived from one specimen sequenced in a study of blood T cell repertoires in COVID-19. Data came from immunoSEQ multiplex PCR; TCRdb stores just in-frame clones and leaves some out. The sample holds 120,000 or so clones, 70% to 90% seen once. Sequenced material: peripheral blood. The receptors derive from an elderly woman with acute or convalescent COVID-19.

With respect to this clone: The sample has other DNA sequences that encode this CDR3 too. V and J are TRBV20-1 and TRBJ2-2; a possible D gene is TRBD2 (6 bases). V was cut by 3 bases and J by 3 bases, with 14 bases left in between. CDR1 DFQATT and CDR2 SNEGSKA come from the germline V gene (reference sequence). There are 15 residues in the CDR3. Written as DNA, the CDR3 is TGCAGTGCTAGTAGGGCGGGCGGGGACACCGGGGAGCTGTTTTTT. It translates to CSASRAGGDTGELFF.

The rearrangement links TRBV10-3 to TRBJ2-3, with 9 nucleotides matching TRBD1. Trimming took 6 bases from V and 3 from J; bases not matched to a gene: 7. Germline V gene sequence: CDR1 ENHRY, CDR2 SYGVKD. The CDR3 sequence is 15 residues long. CDR3 sequence (DNA): TGTGCCATCAGGGGGGGACAGGGTGTAACAGATACGCAGTATTTT. It codes for CAIRGGQGVTDTQYF.

Of note for this clone: Other DNA sequences in this specimen translate into the identical CDR3. The chain has TRBV5-1 and TRBJ2-3; no firm D call. CDR1 SGHRS and CDR2 YFSETQ come from the germline V gene. Trimming shortened V by 2 bases and J by 3 bases, and 7 bases separated the two germline ends. The CDR3 loop spans 13 amino acids. The CDR3 coding sequence is TGCGCCAGCAGCTTAGACGGGACAGATACGCAGTATTTT. Amino acids: CASSLDGTDTQYF. Full variable domain (missing parts from reference TRBV5-1 and TRBJ2-3): KAGVTQTPRYLIKTRGQQVTLSCSPISGHRSVSWYQQTPGQGLQFLFEYFSETQRNKGNFPGRFSGRQFSNSRSEMNVSTLELGDSALYLCASSLDGTDTQYFGPGTRLTVL.

The rearrangement links TRBV19 to TRBJ2-5; 7 bases map to TRBD2. Germline trimming cut 0 bases from V and 2 bases from J; bases unmatched to any gene: 3. The CDR3 loop spans 15 amino acids. The germline V gene encodes CDR1 LNHDA and CDR2 SQIVND (reference sequence). CDR3 nucleotides: TGTGCCAGTAGTATAGATGGGGGGGGACAAGAGACCCAGTACTTC. Translating gives CASSIDGGGQETQYF.

This sequence joins TRBV9 and TRBJ1-3, with 8 bases matching TRBD1. The CDR3 length is 15 residues. Losses at the gene ends were 1 base for V and 4 bases for J; bases not matched to a gene: 4. Looked up from germline, CDR1 is SGDLS and CDR2 is YYNGEE. Here the CDR3 reads CASSVTQGGGNTIYF. Written as DNA, the CDR3 is TGTGCCAGCAGCGTAACACAGGGGGGAGGAAACACCATATATTTT.

This sequence joins TRBV19 and TRBJ1-3; 8 nucleotides agree with TRBD1. V was pared by 6 bases and J by 0 bases, with 7 bases of the junction left unmatched. The CDR3 loop spans 16 amino acids. Germline V gene sequence: CDR1 LNHDA, CDR2 SQIVND (reference sequence). This CDR3 is CASSDRGAFSGNTIYF. CDR3 bases: TGTGCCAGTAGCGACAGGGGAGCCTTCTCTGGAAACACCATATATTTT.

The chain carries TRBV5-1 and TRBJ2-3; 7 bases fit TRBD2. Per germline, CDR1 SGHRS and CDR2 YFSETQ. The CDR3 has 13 residues. J lost 2 bases, V lost 9 bases, and 6 bases had no gene match. CDR3 in amino acids: CAIQGGLTDTQYF. CDR3 nucleotide sequence: TGCGCCATCCAGGGAGGGCTCACAGATACGCAGTATTTT.

The rearrangement links TRBV5-6 to TRBJ2-3; D uncertain. CDR1 and CDR2 from the germline V gene are SGHDT and YYEEEE. CDR3 length equals 13 residues. Trimming stripped 2 bases from V and 3 bases from J, with 7 bases between. CDR3 residues: CASSFSGTDTQYF. Here the CDR3 DNA reads TGTGCCAGCAGCTTTTCAGGAACAGATACGCAGTATTTT. The full variable domain, completed using reference TRBV5-6 and TRBJ2-3, is DAGVTQSPTHLIKTRGQQVTLRCSPKSGHDTVSWYQQALGQGPQFIFQYYEEEERQRGNFPDRFSGHQFPNYSSELNVNALLLGDSALYLCASSFSGTDTQYFGPGTRLTVL.

Points on this clone: At the DNA level, this CDR3 is encoded by other sequences in the same sample as well. This chain's CDR3 is CASRPDRGDGYTF. The CDR3 DNA reads as TGTGCCAGCAGACCGGACAGGGGTGATGGCTACACCTTC. This chain uses TRBV12-3 or TRBV12-4 with TRBJ1-2, with TRBD1 matching 9 bases. The trim removed 6 bases at V and 6 bases at J, leaving 5 bases unmatched. The CDR3 extends over 13 amino acids.

In DNA form, the CDR3 reads TGTGCCAGCAGCCCACCGGGGGGGCTCTCAGATACGCAGTATTTT. It encodes CASSPPGGLSDTQYF. The chain is built from TRBV3-1 (or the pseudogene TRBV3-2) and TRBJ2-3; 8 bases are shared with TRBD2. The CDR3 totals 15 residues. Trimming removed 4 bases from V and 4 bases from J; junction bases left unmatched: 7. The V gene's germline CDR1 is LGHDT and CDR2 YNNKEL (reference sequence).

Comment on this clone: This sample includes further DNA sequences coding for the same CDR3. V is TRBV19 and J is TRBJ1-5; 10 positions agree with TRBD1. The germline V gene has CDR1 LNHDA and CDR2 SQIVND (reference sequence). CDR3 length equals 15 residues. Trimming removed 6 bases from V and 2 bases from J; junction bases left unmatched: 4. The CDR3 spells CASRDRGLGNQPQHF. In DNA form, the CDR3 reads TGTGCCAGTAGAGACAGGGGGCTCGGCAATCAGCCCCAGCATTTT. The whole variable domain, filled in from reference TRBV19 and TRBJ1-5, reads DGGITQSPKYLFRKEGQNVTLSCEQNLNHDAMYWYRQDPGQGLRLIYYSQIVNDFQKGDIAEGYSVSREKKESFPLTVTSAQKNPTAFYLCASRDRGLGNQPQHFGDGTRLSIL.

The genes are TRBV2 and TRBJ1-3; perhaps TRBD1 as D (6 bases). Germline-derived CDR1 and CDR2 are SNHLY and FYNNEI. The CDR3 totals 16 residues. Trimming shortened V by 4 bases and J by 0 bases, and 13 bases separated the two germline ends. CDR3 in DNA: TGTGCCAGCAGTGGGGGGCAGGGCCTCTCTGGAAACACCATATATTTT. This encodes CASSGGQGLSGNTIYF.

The gene calls are TRBV5-1 and TRBJ2-1; a weak D match, TRBD1 (6 bases). The CDR3 totals 13 residues. The V and J ends lost 4 bases and 8 bases respectively, with 13 bases between them. Germline lookup yields CDR1 SGHRS and CDR2 YFSETQ. CDR3 coding DNA: TGCGCCAGCAGCGGGGGCCCCCACTATGAGCAGTTCTTC. Encoded protein: CASSGGPHYEQFF.

The chain has TRBV10-3 and TRBJ2-7; D might be TRBD1 (6 bases). CDR3 length: 14 residues. CDR1 is ENHRY, CDR2 SYGVKD, per germline. The V gene lost 6 bases and the J gene lost 0 bases, with 12 bases spanning the gap. The CDR3 here is CAIRTGTSSYEQYF. The CDR3 nucleotides read TGTGCCATCAGGACCGGGACAAGCTCCTACGAGCAGTACTTC.

The genes are TRBV6-5 and TRBJ1-2, with TRBD1 matching over 7 bases. Germline lookup yields CDR1 MNHEY and CDR2 SVGAGI. The V gene end was trimmed by 7 bases and the J gene end by 2 bases; junction bases not matched to a gene: 10. The CDR3 spans 15 residues. CDR3 amino acids: CASKSRTGKNYGYTF. As DNA, the CDR3 is TGTGCCAGCAAGTCAAGGACAGGAAAAAACTATGGCTACACCTTC.

This chain links TRBV27 with TRBJ1-2; possible D gene TRBD1, 5 bases. Trimming stripped 4 bases from V and 2 bases from J, with 20 bases between. The length of the CDR3 is 17 residues. Looked up from germline, CDR1 is MNHEY and CDR2 is SMNVEV (reference sequence). In nucleotides, the CDR3 is TGTGCCAGCAGTTCCCTCTCCCCGTCTGGACACAACTATGGCTACACCTTC. Translation gives CASSSLSPSGHNYGYTF.

V and J are TRBV19 and TRBJ1-4; TRBD1 agrees at 8 bases. V was pared by 7 bases and J by 4 bases, with 14 bases of the junction left unmatched. CDR3 size: 17 residues. CDR1 is LNHDA and CDR2 is SQIVND in the germline V gene (reference sequence). The CDR3 loop reads CASKGTGTSRVNEKLFF. CDR3 nucleotides: TGTGCCAGTAAGGGGACAGGAACCTCACGGGTTAATGAAAAACTGTTTTTT.

The J gene is TRBJ2-7, the V gene TRBV11-2, with 9 nucleotides matching TRBD1. This CDR3 is 15 amino acids long. V lost 5 bases and J lost 3; bases outside the gene matches: 8. CDR1 and CDR2 (germline): SGHAT, FQNNGV. The CDR3 is CASSTAGQGLYEQYF. The CDR3 DNA reads as TGTGCCAGCAGCACGGCGGGACAGGGTCTCTACGAGCAGTACTTC.

The V and J genes are TRBV7-9 and TRBJ2-1; possible D gene TRBD1, 7 bases. The CDR3 runs 15 residues. Deletions cut 1 base from V and 3 bases from J, with 10 bases between. The V gene's germline CDR1 is SEHNR and CDR2 FQNEAQ (reference sequence). The CDR3 DNA follows: TGTGCCAGCAGCTTAGGGAGGGGGCTCTACAATGAGCAGTTCTTC. Protein: CASSLGRGLYNEQFF. The whole variable domain, remainder taken from reference TRBV7-9 and TRBJ2-1, is DTGVSQNPRHKITKRGQNVTFRCDPISEHNRLYWYRQTLGQGPEFLTYFQNEAQLEKSRLLSDRFSAERPKGSFSTLEIQRTEQGDSAMYLCASSLGRGLYNEQFFGPGTRLTVL.

This clone came up a few times. V is TRBV19 and J is TRBJ1-5, with a possible D match to TRBD1 (5 bases). Per germline, CDR1 LNHDA and CDR2 SQIVND (reference sequence). The CDR3 length is 16 residues. Trimming took off 7 bases at V and 3 bases at J, with 19 bases between the two ends. For the CDR3, the DNA is TGTGCCAGTAAAATGGGGCGCAACTATCACAATCAGCCCCAGCATTTT. This sequence encodes CASKMGRNYHNQPQHF.

V usage is TRBV4-1 and J usage is TRBJ2-4; TRBD1 agrees at 7 bases. The V gene's germline CDR1 is MGHRA and CDR2 YSYEKL. This CDR3 contains 15 residues. The V gene end was trimmed by 0 bases and the J gene end by 4 bases; junction bases not matched to a gene: 3. CDR3 sequence: CASSQDEGAKNIQYF. The DNA of the CDR3 is TGCGCCAGCAGCCAAGATGAGGGGGCTAAAAACATTCAGTACTTC.

The rearrangement uses TRBV4-1 and TRBJ1-2; D is possibly TRBD1 (5 bases). Germline assignment: CDR1 MGHRA and CDR2 YSYEKL. Trimming removed 4 bases at V and 4 bases at J, with 19 bases between. The CDR3 contains 16 residues. The DNA of the CDR3 is TGCGCCAGCAGCCCCCTGGGGCAGACGGCTGGCTATGGCTACACCTTC. This encodes CASSPLGQTAGYGYTF.

This CDR3 is CASRRLAGPSTGEQFF. The CDR3 coding sequence is TGTGCCAGCAGACGACTAGCGGGGCCATCCACGGGTGAGCAGTTCTTC. V usage is TRBV2 and J usage is TRBJ2-1, with 11 bases fitting TRBD2. CDR1 and CDR2 from the germline V gene are SNHLY and FYNNEI. The CDR3 has 16 residues. Trimming took 6 bases from V and 9 from J; bases not matched to a gene: 13.

The chain links TRBV4-3 to TRBJ2-2, with D possibly matching TRBD2 (5 bases). Between the trimmed V and J ends, which lost 0 bases and 7 bases, there was a span of 9 bases. Germline assignment: CDR1 LGHNA and CDR2 YSLEER. The CDR3 sequence is 14 residues long. As DNA, the CDR3 is TGCGCCAGCAGCCAAGACTCGGGAATCGGGGAGCTGTTTTTT. Translation gives CASSQDSGIGELFF.

This chain links TRBV18 with TRBJ2-1; TRBD2 matches at 11 bases. V shed 0 bases and J 7 bases; nucleotides not matched to a gene: 5. Germline V gene data show CDR1 as KGHSH and CDR2 as LQKENI. CDR3 length: 16 residues. In DNA form, the CDR3 reads TGTGCCAGCTCACCACCTGCTAGCGGGGGGATGAATGAGCAGTTCTTC. This sequence encodes CASSPPASGGMNEQFF.

The V call is TRBV29-1, the J call TRBJ1-5; no definite D call. The CDR3 runs 15 residues. The ends were cut back, 2 bases at V and 0 bases at J, with 11 bases in the middle. Germline loops: CDR1 SQVTM, CDR2 ANQGSEA. CDR3 sequence (DNA): TGCAGCGTTGAATTGGGTTCAGGTAGCAATCAGCCCCAGCATTTT. Amino acids: CSVELGSGSNQPQHF.

The V and J genes are TRBV6-2 or TRBV6-3 and TRBJ1-5, with TRBD1 matching over 12 bases. Trimming cost V 0 bases and J 0 bases; bases outside gene matches: 3. This CDR3 contains 18 residues. Looked up from germline, CDR1 is MNHEY and CDR2 is SVGEGT. In DNA, the CDR3 is TGTGCCAGCAGTTACTCGGGACAGGGGGCGAATAGCAATCAGCCCCAGCATTTT. Translating gives CASSYSGQGANSNQPQHF.

J is TRBJ2-1 and V is TRBV5-1; 8 bases align to TRBD2. Per the germline V gene, CDR1 is SGHRS and CDR2 is YFSETQ. With V trimmed by 0 bases and J by 6 bases, 5 bases remained unmatched. CDR3 length equals 15 residues. The CDR3 sequence: CASSLGTSGRNEQFF. DNA of the CDR3: TGCGCCAGCAGCTTGGGTACTAGCGGCCGCAATGAGCAGTTCTTC. The full variable domain, with the rest looked up from reference TRBV5-1 and TRBJ2-1, is KAGVTQTPRYLIKTRGQQVTLSCSPISGHRSVSWYQQTPGQGLQFLFEYFSETQRNKGNFPGRFSGRQFSNSRSEMNVSTLELGDSALYLCASSLGTSGRNEQFFGPGTRLTVL.

V usage is TRBV9 and J usage is TRBJ1-6; 7 bases are a match to TRBD1. The CDR3 sequence is 16 residues long. V shed 0 bases and J 3 bases; nucleotides not matched to a gene: 3. CDR1 and CDR2 (germline): SGDLS, YYNGEE. The CDR3: CASSVVGDSYNSPLHF. In DNA form, the CDR3 reads TGTGCCAGCAGCGTAGTGGGGGACAGCTATAATTCACCCCTCCACTTT.

This chain uses TRBV2 with TRBJ2-7; D gene unclear. This CDR3 region has 13 residues. V lost 7 bases, J lost 3 bases, and 13 bases lay in between. Germline loops: CDR1 SNHLY, CDR2 FYNNEI. CDR3 loop: CASTLERNYEQYF. In DNA form, the CDR3 reads TGTGCCAGCACCCTGGAGCGAAACTACGAGCAGTACTTC.

In this sample, this clone turned up once. The V call is TRBV6-5, the J call TRBJ1-6, with 9 bases matching TRBD1. This CDR3 has 14 amino acids. Germline V gene data show CDR1 as MNHEY and CDR2 as SVGAGI. Losses at the gene ends were 6 bases for V and 8 bases for J; bases not matched to a gene: 5. The CDR3 DNA is TGTGCCAGCAGCCCGGGACAGGGATATTCACCCCTCCACTTT. Encoded protein: CASSPGQGYSPLHF.

This clone was observed a single time. V and J are TRBV27 and TRBJ2-1; 10 bases agree with TRBD2. The V gene's germline CDR1 is MNHEY and CDR2 SMNVEV (reference sequence). V was pared by 2 bases and J by 8 bases, with 12 bases of the junction left unmatched. The CDR3 has 17 amino acids. CDR3 DNA sequence: TGTGCCAGCAGTTTAGCGCGGGCTAGCGGGAGTAGGTATGAGCAGTTCTTC. Residues: CASSLARASGSRYEQFF.